These T cell receptor beta chains were read from a single sample in a study of CD8 T cells in ankylosing spondylitis. TCRdb reprocessed the 5' RACE reads with MiXCR, giving one entry per CDR3 protein. The repertoire holds under 150,000 distinct CDR3 sequences, with 9.5% to 12% as singletons. Sequencing used blood, either unsorted or a sorted T cell fraction (not recorded which). The receptors shown here come from a female donor with ankylosing spondylitis or in good health (not recorded which). CDR3s include the opening cysteine and the closing phenylalanine or tryptophan. The D gene is left open where the match is weak. Clone sizes are given selectively: once, few, many, or a class where the clone is expanded.

V gene	J gene	clone size	D gene	CDR3 DNA	CDR3 protein
TRBV11-2	TRBJ2-3	many	TRBD2	TGTGCCAGCAGCCGCCTCCGCGGGAGAAGCACAGATACGCAGTATTTT	CASSRLRGRSTDTQYF
TRBV19	TRBJ1-1	.	TRBD1	TGTGCCAGTAGTTCCCGGACAGGGGAGGCTGAAGCTTTCTTT	CASSSRTGEAEAFF
TRBV9	TRBJ2-3	many	TRBD2	TGTGCCAGCAGCGTAGGGGTAGCGGGGACCACAGATACGCAGTATTTT	CASSVGVAGTTDTQYF
TRBV20-1	TRBJ1-5	.	.	TGCAGTGCCCCCGTCCCCGGGGGGCGGAATCAGCCCCAGCATTTT	CSAPVPGGRNQPQHF
TRBV29-1	TRBJ2-1	.	.	TGCAGCGTCGAGGGCTCGTCGGCCGAGCAGTTCTTC	CSVEGSSAEQFF
TRBV19	TRBJ2-4	many	.	TGTGCCAGTAGTATAGCCGGGAAAAACATTCAGTACTTC	CASSIAGKNIQYF
TRBV27	TRBJ1-6	many	.	TGTGCCAGCAGTTTACGCCCAGGCCTGAATAATTCACCCCTCCACTTT	CASSLRPGLNNSPLHF
TRBV20-1	TRBJ2-3	many	.	TGCAGTGCTAAAGTGGGGGGGCCGGGTGATACGCAGTATTTT	CSAKVGGPGDTQYF
TRBV12-3/TRBV12-4	TRBJ1-5	many	.	TGTGCCAGCAGTTCTGATTCGCAGCCCCAGCATTTT	CASSSDSQPQHF
TRBV12-3/TRBV12-4	TRBJ2-1	many	.	TGTGCCAGCATATTGGGCGATGAGCAGTTCTTC	CASILGDEQFF
TRBV5-1	TRBJ1-2	many	.	TGCGCCAGCCAGACGGGGGACCACTATGGCTACACCTTC	CASQTGDHYGYTF
TRBV20-1	TRBJ1-3	many	.	TGCAGTGCTAGACCCCAAGAAGTCGGAAACACCATATATTTT	CSARPQEVGNTIYF
TRBV5-1	TRBJ2-7	many	.	TGCGCCAGCAGCTTAGAACAGAGGGTGGACGAGCAGTACTTC	CASSLEQRVDEQYF
TRBV6-4	TRBJ2-7	many	.	TGTGCCAGCACTAGCCGCGGGGTAAACTACGAGCAGTACTTC	CASTSRGVNYEQYF
TRBV20-1	TRBJ1-2	many	.	TGCAGTGCCCGTCTCCCTGGGGACTATGGCTACACCTTC	CSARLPGDYGYTF
TRBV12-3/TRBV12-4	TRBJ2-2	many	.	TGTGCCAGCAGGTCGGGACTGACGAACACCGGGGAGCTGTTTTTT	CASRSGLTNTGELFF
TRBV7-8	TRBJ2-7	many	.	TGTGCCAGCAGCTTAGGTAGCGGGACAGCATCCTACGAGCAGTACTTC	CASSLGSGTASYEQYF
TRBV20-1	TRBJ1-5	many	.	TGCAGTGCTAGAGTACTCGATAGCAATCAGCCCCAGCATTTT	CSARVLDSNQPQHF
TRBV3-1	TRBJ1-5	few	.	TGTGCCAGCAGCCAAGGCGGAAGATCTTCCCAGCATTTT	CASSQGGRSSQHF
TRBV6-5	TRBJ2-1	many	TRBD2	TGTGCCAGCAGTTATGGACTAGCGGCGTTCGGTGAGCAGTTCTTC	CASSYGLAAFGEQFF
TRBV7-8	TRBJ1-6	many	.	TGTGCCAGCAGCGCGAGCTCCTATAATTCACCCCTCCACTTT	CASSASSYNSPLHF
TRBV7-2	TRBJ2-3	many	TRBD2	TGTGCCAGCAGCGTCCCCAGACTAGCGGGGGTTACAGATACGCAGTATTTT	CASSVPRLAGVTDTQYF
TRBV29-1	TRBJ2-2	many	.	TGCAGCGTTGATTTTAACACCGGGGAGCTGTTTTTT	CSVDFNTGELFF
TRBV2	TRBJ2-3	many	.	TGTGCCAGCAGTGGGTTAACCAATACGCAGTATTTT	CASSGLTNTQYF
TRBV7-2	TRBJ2-5	many	.	TGTGCCAGCAGCCCCACACTGAGCTCTCGAGAGACCCAGTACTTC	CASSPTLSSRETQYF
TRBV5-5	TRBJ1-5	many	TRBD1	TGTGCCAGCAGCTTCGGGACAGGGGGCGCGGGCAATCAGCCCCAGCATTTT	CASSFGTGGAGNQPQHF
TRBV5-1	TRBJ2-1	many	.	TGCGCCAGCAGATCTCTCGGGAGTTTGGATGAGCAGTTCTTC	CASRSLGSLDEQFF
TRBV13	TRBJ1-5	few	.	TGTGCCAGCAGCTTCGGGGGACCCAATCAGCCCCAGCATTTT	CASSFGGPNQPQHF
TRBV5-1	TRBJ1-1	many	.	TGCGCCAGCAGCTACGACGCCGGAGAAGCTTTCTTT	CASSYDAGEAFF
TRBV3-1	TRBJ1-2	many	TRBD1	TGTGCCAGCAGCCAAGCGGAGGGGGCGGGCTATGGCTACACCTTC	CASSQAEGAGYGYTF
TRBV28	TRBJ2-7	many	.	TGTGCCAGCAGTTTTTTTGGCAGCGGCTACGAGCAGTACTTC	CASSFFGSGYEQYF
TRBV5-4	TRBJ1-1	many	.	TGTGCCAGCAGCCGCGACAGACAATCTCAAGCTTTCTTT	CASSRDRQSQAFF
TRBV12-3/TRBV12-4	TRBJ1-1	many	.	TGTGCCAGCAGTAATACAGGGTTGAACACTGAAGCTTTCTTT	CASSNTGLNTEAFF
TRBV20-1	TRBJ1-2	many	TRBD1	TGCAGTGCTAGAGGGCTGGGACAGGACTATGGCTACACCTTC	CSARGLGQDYGYTF
TRBV4-1	TRBJ1-4	many	TRBD1	TGCGCCAGCAGCCTACCGGACAGGGTGAGCGAAAAACTGTTTTTT	CASSLPDRVSEKLFF
TRBV7-2	TRBJ2-2	many	.	TGTGCCAGCAGAACCGGGACTGCGAACACCGGGGAGCTGTTTTTT	CASRTGTANTGELFF
TRBV20-1	TRBJ2-3	many	.	TGCAGTGCTAGAAGTGTTGTTAGCGGAAACACAGATACGCAGTATTTT	CSARSVVSGNTDTQYF
TRBV29-1	TRBJ2-1	many	TRBD1	TGCAGCGTCCGGGACAGCTACAATGAGCAGTTCTTC	CSVRDSYNEQFF
TRBV24-1	TRBJ2-1	many	.	TGTGCCACCAGTGATTTGGACAGTCGCTCCTACAATGAGCAGTTCTTC	CATSDLDSRSYNEQFF
TRBV2	TRBJ2-7	many	TRBD1	TGTGCCAGCAGTTATAGGACAGGGCTGGGGGAGCAGTACTTC	CASSYRTGLGEQYF
TRBV28	TRBJ2-7	many	.	TGTGCCAGCAGTCTAAGAGGGGCCTCCTACGAGCAGTACTTC	CASSLRGASYEQYF
TRBV24-1	TRBJ2-7	many	.	TGTGCCACCAGTGATGCGGGGATCTACGAGCAGTACTTC	CATSDAGIYEQYF
TRBV29-1	TRBJ2-1	.	.	TGCAGCGTCAACCGCGGAGGATCCAATGAGCAGTTCTTC	CSVNRGGSNEQFF
TRBV20-1	TRBJ2-7	many	TRBD2	TGCAGTGCTAGTGGCCTTCGCCTAGCGGGAGCGGGCGAGCAGTACTTC	CSASGLRLAGAGEQYF
TRBV28	TRBJ2-4	many	.	TGTGCCAGCAGCCGATGGGACACCCTAGCCAAAAACATTCAGTACTTC	CASSRWDTLAKNIQYF
TRBV12-3/TRBV12-4	TRBJ1-5	many	.	TGTGCCAGCAGTTTATGGTCGACAGTATCCAGCAATCAGCCCCAGCATTTT	CASSLWSTVSSNQPQHF
TRBV6-1	TRBJ2-5	.	.	TGTGCCAGCAGTGTCGGGACGCAAGAGACCCAGTACTTC	CASSVGTQETQYF
TRBV5-5	TRBJ1-5	many	TRBD1	TGTGCCAGCAGCTCTAGCCGGGACAGAAATCAGCCCCAGCATTTT	CASSSSRDRNQPQHF
TRBV5-1	TRBJ1-5	many	.	TGCGCCAGCAGCTTAGACGGAGGGGATCAGCCCCAGCATTTT	CASSLDGGDQPQHF
TRBV5-5	TRBJ1-1	many	TRBD1	TGTGCCAGCAGCGAACCTGGACAGGGGAAGAACACTGAAGCTTTCTTT	CASSEPGQGKNTEAFF
TRBV7-8	TRBJ2-7	many	TRBD2	TGTGCCAGCAGCTTGGGTACTAGCGGATCCTACGAGCAGTACTTC	CASSLGTSGSYEQYF
TRBV20-1	TRBJ1-2	.	.	TGCAGTGCTAGAGTGGCTTCGGGACCTAACTATGGCTACACCTTC	CSARVASGPNYGYTF
TRBV5-1	TRBJ1-1	.	.	TGCGCCAGCATGGTGTCCTCACTGCGGGACACTGAAGCTTTCTTT	CASMVSSLRDTEAFF
TRBV5-1	TRBJ2-1	many	TRBD2	TGCGCCAGCAGCTTGGCCTATCTAGCGGGAGCCAGCGATGAGCAGTTCTTC	CASSLAYLAGASDEQFF
TRBV6-1	TRBJ2-7	.	.	TGTGCCAGCAGACCGCCACGGGGAGGAAGCTCCTACGAGCAGTACTTC	CASRPPRGGSSYEQYF
TRBV7-2	TRBJ2-3	many	.	TGTGCCAGCAGCTTAAATCAGGGTGGTACAGATACGCAGTATTTT	CASSLNQGGTDTQYF